One sample yielded the 8 T cell receptor beta chains listed below, sequenced in a study of blood T cell repertoires in COVID-19. Assay: immunoSEQ multiplex PCR; the TCRdb copy retains only in-frame clones and omits some. The repertoire consists of approximately 70,000 clones, with over 80% occurring once and the leading ten covering 5% to 7.5%. The sequenced material came from peripheral blood. All receptors derive from a woman aged 50 to 65 with acute or convalescent COVID-19.

This chain connects TRBV30 to TRBJ1-2; TRBD1 matches 9 bases. This CDR3 has 13 residues. Per germline, CDR1 GTSNPN and CDR2 SVGIG (reference sequence). The junction had 1 base not matched to a gene; V was cut back by 0 bases and J by 5 bases. The CDR3 DNA follows: TGTGCCTGGAGTGTAGGGACAGGGTATGGCTACACCTTC. Protein: CAWSVGTGYGYTF.

The V and J genes are TRBV7-6 and TRBJ2-5, with TRBD1 matching 9 bases. Trimming took 2 bases from V and 4 from J; bases not matched to a gene: 2. The CDR3 totals 14 residues. The germline V gene has CDR1 SGHVS and CDR2 FNYEAQ. In DNA, the CDR3 is TGTGCCAGCAGCTTATTGGGACAGGGAGAGACCCAGTACTTC. Encoded protein: CASSLLGQGETQYF.

The chain uses TRBV5-6 and TRBJ1-1, with 8 bases aligning to TRBD1. The length of the CDR3 is 14 residues. Germline values: CDR1 SGHDT, CDR2 YYEEEE. After removal of 1 base from V and 5 bases from J, the junction contained 4 bases not matched to a gene. The chain's CDR3 is CASSLLDRETEAFF. The CDR3 nucleotides are TGTGCCAGCAGCTTGCTGGACAGGGAGACTGAAGCTTTCTTT.

The V gene is TRBV2, the J gene TRBJ1-2; 9 positions agree with TRBD1. The CDR3 totals 12 residues. The J segment lost 5 bases and the V segment lost 8 bases, leaving 3 bases of the junction unmatched. Germline CDR1 SNHLY, CDR2 FYNNEI. CDR3 nucleotide sequence: TGTGCCAGCTCCGGGACAGGGTATGGCTACACCTTC. It is translated as CASSGTGYGYTF.

The CDR3 bases are TGTGCCAGCAGCTTACGGGGTGAAGCTTTCTTT. Encoded protein: CASSLRGEAFF. The chain employs TRBV7-9 and TRBJ1-1; D uncertain. This CDR3 is 11 amino acids long. V lost 2 bases, J lost 7 bases, and 5 bases lay in between. Germline values: CDR1 SEHNR, CDR2 FQNEAQ (reference sequence). Complete variable domain (other parts from reference TRBV7-9 and TRBJ1-1): DTGVSQNPRHKITKRGQNVTFRCDPISEHNRLYWYRQTLGQGPEFLTYFQNEAQLEKSRLLSDRFSAERPKGSFSTLEIQRTEQGDSAMYLCASSLRGEAFFGQGTRLTVV.

The chain couples TRBV29-1 to TRBJ1-1; D gene uncertain. CDR1 SQVTM and CDR2 ANQGSEA come from the germline V gene. Trimming pared 5 bases from V and 4 bases from J, leaving 8 bases between. The CDR3 is 11 amino acids. In nucleotides, the CDR3 is TGCAGCGTTCGTACGGGCACTGAAGCTTTCTTT. This sequence encodes CSVRTGTEAFF.

The V and J genes are TRBV10-1 and TRBJ1-4, with D possibly matching TRBD1 (5 bases). This CDR3 has 15 amino acids. V was clipped by 6 bases and J by 5 bases, with 16 bases between them. The germline V gene has CDR1 WNHNN and CDR2 SYGVQD (reference sequence). CDR3 amino acids: CASSPPQGTNEKLFF. CDR3 DNA: TGCGCCAGCAGCCCCCCCCAGGGCACGAATGAAAAACTGTTTTTT.

The genes are TRBV29-1 and TRBJ2-1, with TRBD2 identical over 13 bases. The CDR3 length is 15 residues. Looked up from germline, CDR1 is SQVTM and CDR2 is ANQGSEA. Germline trimming cut 4 bases from V and 9 bases from J; bases unmatched to any gene: 9. The CDR3 spells CSVARGLAGDGEQFF. The DNA of the CDR3 is TGCAGCGTTGCAAGAGGACTAGCGGGAGACGGTGAGCAGTTCTTC.